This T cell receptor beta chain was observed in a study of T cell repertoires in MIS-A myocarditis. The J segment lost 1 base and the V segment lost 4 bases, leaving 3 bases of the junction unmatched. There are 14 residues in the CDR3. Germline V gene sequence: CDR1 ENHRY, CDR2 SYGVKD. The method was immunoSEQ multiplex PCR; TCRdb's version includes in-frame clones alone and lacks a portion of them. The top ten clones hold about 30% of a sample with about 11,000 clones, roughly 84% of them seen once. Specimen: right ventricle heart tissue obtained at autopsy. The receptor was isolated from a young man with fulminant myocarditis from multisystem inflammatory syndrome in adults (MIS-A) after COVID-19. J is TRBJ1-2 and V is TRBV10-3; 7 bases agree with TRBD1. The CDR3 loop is CAISVAGGNYGYTF. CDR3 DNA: TGTGCCATCAGTGTGGCAGGGGGTAACTATGGCTACACCTTC.